These T cell receptor beta chains were read from a single sample in a study of spatial heterogeneity in lung cancer. One entry per CDR3 protein, called by TCRdb with MiXCR from the 5' RACE reads. The repertoire holds 15,000 to 20,000 distinct CDR3 sequences, with more than 5.5% as singletons. The sequencing here drew on lung tumor tissue, taken at surgery. These receptors were collected from a female donor with early-stage non-small cell lung cancer. The CDR3 runs from the conserved cysteine through the conserved F or W. D genes are given only for firm matches. Only part of the rows carry a size: once, few, many, or a class if the clone is expanded.

j_call	d_call	clone_size	v_call	cdr3_aa	cdr3_nt
TRBJ2-1	TRBD2	many	TRBV18	CASSRGGSSYNEQFF	TGTGCCAGCTCACGCGGGGGGAGCTCCTACAATGAGCAGTTCTTC
TRBJ2-3	.	.	TRBV7-2	CASSLGRGADTQYF	TGTGCCAGCAGCTTAGGCAGGGGAGCAGATACGCAGTATTTT
TRBJ2-5	.	many	TRBV7-2	CASSSSARTSQYF	TGTGCCAGCAGCTCGTCGGCAAGGACCAGCCAGTACTTC
TRBJ2-7	TRBD2	medium-sized	TRBV5-4	CASSEGAGVREQYF	TGTGCCAGCAGCGAGGGAGCGGGAGTTCGTGAGCAGTACTTC
TRBJ2-7	TRBD1	many	TRBV20-1	CSARDDGQGFEQYF	TGCAGTGCTAGAGACGACGGACAGGGTTTCGAGCAGTACTTC
TRBJ1-5	.	medium-sized	TRBV7-2	CASSFGRQSAQHF	TGTGCCAGCAGCTTTGGCCGGCAATCCGCCCAGCATTTT
TRBJ1-5	TRBD1	many	TRBV23-1	CASSQADRARTQPQHF	TGCGCCAGCAGTCAAGCGGACAGGGCGAGAACTCAGCCCCAGCATTTT
TRBJ1-5	.	medium-sized	TRBV6-2/TRBV6-3	CASSYSRNQPQHF	TGTGCCAGCAGTTACAGTCGGAATCAGCCCCAGCATTTT
TRBJ2-5	.	few	TRBV28	CASSSHDREETQYF	TGTGCCAGCAGTTCCCACGACAGAGAAGAGACCCAGTACTTC
TRBJ1-1	.	many	TRBV12-3/TRBV12-4	CASSLLRNTEAFF	TGTGCCAGCAGTTTACTTAGGAACACTGAAGCTTTCTTT
TRBJ1-4	.	.	TRBV11-2	CASSRTGTRTGEKLFF	TGTGCCAGCAGCCGAACCGGGACCAGGACGGGGGAAAAACTGTTTTTT
TRBJ1-5	.	.	TRBV7-3	CASSLTADQPQHF	TGTGCCAGCAGCTTAACGGCTGATCAGCCCCAGCATTTT
TRBJ1-1	.	medium-sized	TRBV7-2	CASSLAGGGTEAFF	TGTGCCAGCAGCTTAGCCGGTGGAGGCACTGAAGCTTTCTTT
TRBJ2-7	TRBD2	many	TRBV30	CAWAFSGRVYEQYF	TGTGCCTGGGCCTTTAGCGGGAGGGTCTACGAGCAGTACTTC
TRBJ1-3	.	many	TRBV29-1	CSVERGSGNTIYF	TGCAGCGTTGAAAGGGGATCCGGAAACACCATATATTTT
TRBJ2-1	TRBD2	many	TRBV11-2	CASSWVRTSGSLRDNEQFF	TGTGCCAGCAGCTGGGTCCGGACTAGCGGATCCCTCCGAGACAATGAGCAGTTCTTC
TRBJ2-2	TRBD2	many	TRBV5-1	CASSLGVLAGANTGELFF	TGCGCCAGCAGCTTGGGAGTTTTAGCGGGGGCGAACACCGGGGAGCTGTTTTTT
TRBJ2-3	.	medium-sized	TRBV25-1	CASSEFIGRGPSTDTQYF	TGTGCCAGCAGTGAATTTATCGGGCGGGGACCCAGCACAGATACGCAGTATTTT
TRBJ1-1	.	few	TRBV7-9	CASSLETQNTEAFF	TGTGCCAGCAGCCTCGAGACACAGAACACTGAAGCTTTCTTT
TRBJ2-3	.	many	TRBV12-3/TRBV12-4	CASSLDHAQRITDTQYF	TGTGCCAGCAGTTTGGATCACGCACAGAGAATCACAGATACGCAGTATTTT
TRBJ2-1	TRBD2	many	TRBV4-2	CASSQEGVAGVRSEQFF	TGTGCCAGCAGCCAAGAGGGAGTAGCGGGAGTCCGTAGTGAGCAGTTCTTC
TRBJ2-3	TRBD1	.	TRBV19	CASSTDRASTDTQYF	TGTGCCAGTAGTACCGACAGGGCAAGCACAGATACGCAGTATTTT
TRBJ2-3	TRBD2	.	TRBV7-9	CASRGGSADTQYF	TGTGCCAGCAGAGGCGGGAGTGCAGATACGCAGTATTTT
TRBJ2-2	TRBD2	medium-sized	TRBV6-2/TRBV6-3	CASSSGLANTGELFF	TGTGCCAGCAGTTCGGGACTAGCGAACACCGGGGAGCTGTTTTTT
TRBJ2-2	.	many	TRBV7-2	CASSLMLQRNTGELFF	TGTGCCAGCAGCTTAATGTTACAGAGGAACACCGGGGAGCTGTTTTTT
TRBJ2-7	TRBD2	many	TRBV20-1	CSARSGPEQGGNGTSGTNSYEQYF	TGCAGTGCTAGATCGGGCCCCGAACAGGGGGGAAACGGGACTAGCGGAACAAACTCCTACGAGCAGTACTTC
TRBJ2-1	TRBD2	.	TRBV4-2	CASSQGLAGLNEQFF	TGTGCCAGCAGCCAAGGGCTAGCGGGACTCAATGAGCAGTTCTTC
TRBJ2-1	TRBD2	many	TRBV20-1	CSAPRLAGDVPFF	TGCAGTGCTCCCCGACTAGCGGGGGATGTACCGTTCTTC
TRBJ1-2	.	.	TRBV28	CASSLDRYGYTF	TGTGCCAGCAGTCTGGACAGATATGGCTACACCTTC
TRBJ1-5	.	many	TRBV20-1	CSARDLSGGAYQPQHF	TGCAGTGCTAGAGACCTCTCGGGGGGGGCTTATCAGCCCCAGCATTTT